This T cell receptor beta chain was sequenced during a study of metastatic and nonmetastatic thyroid tumors. Findings and limits, study-wide: According to reports, the diversity of TCR beta was significantly higher in malignant thyroid tumors than in benign nodules, and this held in both blood and tumor samples.

All patients were treatment-naive before thyroid surgery. This clone has more than one count but fewer than ten. Its antigen remains unidentified. Given the absence of the conserved phenylalanine or tryptophan at the CDR3 end, a read error is likely. Original methodology: Construction of a distant-metastasis classifier for papillary thyroid cancer relied on CDR3 differences across clinicopathological groups. TCRdb re-analyzed the PCR reads through MiXCR. The authors' filters were not applied to this entry. Seen here are about 21,000 clones, 15% to 20% observed once, and the top ten hold around 20%. The sequencing input was blood. The TCR originated in a male donor with papillary thyroid cancer or a benign thyroid nodule (not recorded which). Some clones in this sample may be carry-over from other donors' samples.

This CDR3 reads CASSLARDPEACGYTL. CDR3 coding DNA: TGTGCCAGCAGCTTAGCCCGGGACCCCGAGGCCTGTGGCTACACCCTC. This chain uses TRBV7-8 with TRBJ1-2; TRBD1 is a possible D gene (5 bases). The CDR3 consists of 16 residues. The V gene lost 0 bases and the J gene lost 7 bases, with 18 bases spanning the gap. CDR1 and CDR2 (germline): SGHVS, FQNEAQ.